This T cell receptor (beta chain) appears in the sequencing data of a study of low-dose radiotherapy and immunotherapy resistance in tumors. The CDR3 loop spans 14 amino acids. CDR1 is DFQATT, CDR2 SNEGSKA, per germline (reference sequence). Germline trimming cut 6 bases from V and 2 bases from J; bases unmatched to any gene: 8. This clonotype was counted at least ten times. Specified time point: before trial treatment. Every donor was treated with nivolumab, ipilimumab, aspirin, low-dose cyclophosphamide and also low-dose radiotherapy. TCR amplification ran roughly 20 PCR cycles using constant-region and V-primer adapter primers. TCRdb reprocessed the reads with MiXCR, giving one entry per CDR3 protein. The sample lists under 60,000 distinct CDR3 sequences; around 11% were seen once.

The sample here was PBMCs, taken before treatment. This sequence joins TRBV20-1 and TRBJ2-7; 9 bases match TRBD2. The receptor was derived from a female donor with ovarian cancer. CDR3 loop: CSASRASGTYEQYF. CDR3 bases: TGCAGTGCCAGCCGCGCTAGCGGGACCTACGAGCAGTACTTC.